This TCR beta chain was identified during a study of blood T cell repertoires in COVID-19. Study information: Specimens from acute and convalescent COVID-19 originated in the United States, Italy and Spain. PBMCs, B-cell-depleted T cells, or T cells were the source of the cDNA or gDNA that made up the material.

As handled by the study authors: Estimation of nucleated cell counts was performed using reference gene primer amplification. TCRdb keeps only in-frame clones here, not all; method: immunoSEQ multiplex PCR. The V and J calls and the clone size are those of that table, but D and trimming were determined from the DNA. The sample yields 50,000 to 70,000 clones, around 84% seen once. Trimming at V came to 4 bases and at J to 3 bases, leaving 6 bases not matched to a gene. Germline values: CDR1 KGHDR, CDR2 SFDVKD. The CDR3 totals 15 residues. Material: peripheral blood. The origin of this receptor is a human donor with active COVID-19. The donor label of this sample is uncertain. This chain connects TRBV24-1 to TRBJ2-3, with 7 bases aligning to TRBD2. Here the CDR3 DNA reads TGTGCCACCAGTGAGGGGGGGGGTTGGACAGATACGCAGTATTTT. It is translated as CATSEGGGWTDTQYF.